The clone carrying this T cell receptor beta chain has a handful of counts. The antigen is undetermined. Two oligonucleotides, mixed equimolar, formed the beta constant-region primer covering TRBC1 and TRBC2. One entry per CDR3 protein results from TCRdb running MiXCR on the UMI-ligation and nested PCR reads. In the table there are about 21,000 distinct CDR3 sequences, approximately 9.9% of which are singletons. The data belong to a study of naive and memory T cell subsets. Trimming shortened V by 2 bases and J by 8 bases, and 16 bases separated the two germline ends. The germline gives CDR1 GTSNPN, CDR2 SVGIG (reference sequence). The CDR3 contains 14 residues. Study-wide findings and caveats: Over 95% of naive TCR sequences appeared only once, unlike memory subsets.

The chain links TRBV30 to TRBJ2-1, with unresolved D. What was sequenced was central memory CD8+ T cells from blood. This TCR came from a human donor in good health. The CDR3 loop is CAWSSPILGHEQFF. In DNA, the CDR3 is TGTGCCTGGAGTTCGCCTATTTTGGGCCATGAGCAGTTCTTC.